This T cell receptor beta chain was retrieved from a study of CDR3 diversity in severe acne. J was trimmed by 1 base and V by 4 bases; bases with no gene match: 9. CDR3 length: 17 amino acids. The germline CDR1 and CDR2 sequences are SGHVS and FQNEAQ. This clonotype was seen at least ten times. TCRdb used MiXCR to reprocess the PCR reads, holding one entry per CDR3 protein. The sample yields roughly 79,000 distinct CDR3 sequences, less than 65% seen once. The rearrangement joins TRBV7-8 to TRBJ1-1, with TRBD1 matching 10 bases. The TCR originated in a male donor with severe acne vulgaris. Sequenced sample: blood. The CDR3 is CASSSKPTGGANTEAFF. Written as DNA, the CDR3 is TGTGCCAGCAGCTCCAAACCGACAGGGGGCGCGAACACTGAAGCTTTCTTT.